The source of this T cell receptor beta chain is a study of Ad26.COV2.S vaccination and SARS-CoV-2 variants. Study information: This donor came from the COV1001 trial of Ad26.COV2.S. Each vaccinee took Ad26.COV2.S intramuscularly, once or twice 56 days apart.

The V and J ends lost 4 bases and 6 bases, in that order; junction bases with no gene match: 7. This CDR3 spans 16 amino acids. Germline CDR1 reads SEHNR; CDR2 reads FQNEAQ (reference sequence). The treatment: roughly 18 received Ad26.COV2.S at low or high dose, single or two shots; roughly five received placebo; per-sample allocation not given. Material that was analyzed had been drawn on day 63 after the first vaccine or placebo injection. Donation was by an adult aged 18-55 years who was in Boston. The vaccine delivered Wuhan-strain SARS-CoV-2 spike through an Ad26 vector. Sequencing used immunoSEQ multiplex PCR; TCRdb keeps in-frame clones, though not all of them. The sample records fewer than 900,000 clones, about 89% being singletons.

J is TRBJ2-2 and V is TRBV7-9, with 11 bases that match TRBD1. The input for sequencing was peripheral blood, taken in a trial of Ad26.COV2.S vaccine versus placebo. The TCR originated in a person aged 18-60 years who received the Ad26.COV2.S COVID-19 vaccine or a placebo. The CDR3 nucleotides read TGTGCCAGCAGCTCCTCGGGACAGGGGGACGCCGGGGAGCTGTTTTTT. It specifies CASSSSGQGDAGELFF.